These 20 T cell receptor beta chains were sequenced from one sample in a study of cytomegalovirus exposure and HLA in healthy donors. A multiplex PCR was run with 60 Vbeta primers and 13 Jbeta primers. Generated by immunoSEQ multiplex PCR, the TCRdb table keeps only in-frame clones and is missing some. The sample shows 60,000 to 70,000 clones, roughly 73% of them seen only once. The sequenced sample was PBMCs. The receptor source for this set is a middle-aged woman in good health and CMV-seropositive.

The chain joins TRBV9 to TRBJ2-3; a possible D gene is TRBD2 (7 bases). The CDR3 covers 16 residues. V lost 4 bases and J 0 bases, leaving 15 bases between the germline ends. Germline V gene lookup returns CDR1 SGDLS and CDR2 YYNGEE. The CDR3 coding sequence is TGTGCCAGCAGCCCCTTCTCGGGGGGCAGCACAGATACGCAGTATTTT. Translating gives CASSPFSGGSTDTQYF.

This chain joins TRBV4-1 and TRBJ2-7; maybe TRBD2 (6 bases). The length of the CDR3 is 15 residues. Germline CDR1 and CDR2: MGHRA and YSYEKL. The V gene lost 0 bases and the J gene lost 3 bases, with 12 bases spanning the gap. CDR3 coding DNA: TGCGCCAGCAGCCAAGAGGCCTCGGGACTCTACGAGCAGTACTTC. It yields the protein CASSQEASGLYEQYF.

A note on this clone: Mismatch with germline at one junction end may stem from a read error. The chain is built from TRBV7-9 and TRBJ2-5; D unclear. From germline, CDR1 is SEHNR and CDR2 FQNEAQ (reference sequence). The CDR3 loop spans 15 amino acids. The CDR3 here is CSSSPQPAAGETQYF. Written as DNA, the CDR3 is TGTTCCAGCAGCCCTCAACCTGCGGCTGGAGAGACCCAGTACTTC.

The chain links TRBV7-8 to TRBJ2-7, with 10 bases aligning to TRBD1. The length of the CDR3 is 15 residues. Germline V gene data show CDR1 as SGHVS and CDR2 as FQNEAQ. V lost 5 bases to trimming and J lost 0 bases; unmatched junction nucleotides: 4. This chain's CDR3 is CASSPGQGVSYEQYF. The CDR3 nucleotides read TGTGCCAGCAGCCCCGGACAGGGGGTCTCCTACGAGCAGTACTTC.

This clone was detected once. The gene calls are TRBV15 and TRBJ1-1, with a weak D call TRBD1 (5 bases). The CDR3 covers 15 residues. The germline gives CDR1 LNHNV, CDR2 YYDKDF (reference sequence). V lost 1 base, J lost 6 bases, and 15 bases lay in between. CDR3 loop: CATSRGGAGRAEAFF. Here the CDR3 DNA reads TGTGCCACCAGCAGAGGAGGGGCTGGGAGGGCTGAAGCTTTCTTT.

For this clone: The junction shows a germline mismatch at one end, possibly a read error. This chain links TRBV5-1 with TRBJ1-1; 8 bases are shared with TRBD1. There are 14 residues in the CDR3. Germline V gene data show CDR1 as SGHRS and CDR2 as YFSETQ. CDR3 coding DNA: TGCGCCAGCAGCACGGGACAGGTGAGCACTGAAACTTTCTTT. Protein product: CASSTGQVSTETFF.

This clone was observed a few times. The chain couples TRBV4-3 to TRBJ1-4; D gene ambiguous. The V and J ends lost 4 bases and 8 bases respectively, with 17 bases between them. The length of the CDR3 is 15 residues. In germline, CDR1 is LGHNA, CDR2 YSLEER. CDR3 sequence (DNA): TGCGCCAGCAGCCCCCGAGCGCAGTCCTTCGAAAAACTGTTTTTT. Protein sequence: CASSPRAQSFEKLFF.

The chain joins TRBV6-6 to TRBJ1-2; D ambiguous. Germline CDR1 and CDR2: MNHNY and SVGAGI (reference sequence). The CDR3 extends over 13 amino acids. The V end was cut by 8 bases, the J end by 8 bases, with 18 bases between. CDR3 protein: CASANVASGGYTF. The CDR3 bases are TGTGCCAGCGCCAACGTCGCCTCAGGCGGCTACACCTTC.

The chain is built from TRBV5-1 and TRBJ2-1; TRBD2 agrees at 13 bases. Germline CDR1 and CDR2: SGHRS and YFSETQ. The V segment lost 2 bases and the J segment 9 bases; nucleotides outside the gene matches: 8. There are 16 residues in the CDR3. The CDR3 sequence: CASSLPGLAGPGEQFF. In nucleotides, the CDR3 is TGCGCCAGCAGCTTACCGGGACTAGCGGGGCCAGGTGAGCAGTTCTTC.

Turning to this clone: One end of the junction varies from germline; a read error may be responsible. V usage is TRBV7-9 and J usage is TRBJ2-3; 9 nucleotides align to TRBD1. Germline loops: CDR1 SEHNR, CDR2 FQNEAQ (reference sequence). CDR3 length: 17 amino acids. DNA of the CDR3: TGTTCCAGCAGCTTCGGGAGCGGGACAGGGTACACAGATACGCAGTATTTT. Its protein is CSSSFGSGTGYTDTQYF.

The chain couples TRBV5-6 to TRBJ2-7, with D possibly matching TRBD2 (5 bases). V lost 2 bases, J lost 4 bases, and 22 bases lay in between. CDR1 SGHDT and CDR2 YYEEEE come from the germline V gene. The length of the CDR3 is 17 residues. This CDR3 is CASSLGELRLREYEQYF. The DNA for the CDR3 is TGTGCCAGCAGCTTAGGTGAATTAAGGCTAAGGGAGTACGAGCAGTACTTC.

The table lists this clone with a few counts. V usage is TRBV2 and J usage is TRBJ1-1, with D possibly being TRBD1 (5 bases). V was clipped by 10 bases and J by 3 bases, with 18 bases between them. This CDR3 is 14 amino acids long. CDR1 is SNHLY and CDR2 is FYNNEI in the germline V gene. The CDR3 nucleotides read TGTGCCACCGCCGTTTTGGCCAGGGACACTGAAGCTTTCTTT. It translates to CATAVLARDTEAFF.

This rearrangement joins TRBV7-9 to TRBJ2-3; 7 bases map to TRBD1. Looked up from germline, CDR1 is SEHNR and CDR2 is FQNEAQ (reference sequence). This CDR3 contains 16 residues. V lost 5 bases, J lost 6 bases, and 14 bases stayed unmatched. The CDR3 here is CASSRATGSRTDTQYF. The CDR3 bases are TGTGCCAGCAGCCGCGCGACAGGGAGTCGAACCGATACGCAGTATTTT.

Details on this clone: Here the CDR3 omits its conserved ending phenylalanine or tryptophan, so a read error is the likely source. The chain employs TRBV2 and TRBJ2-3; 8 bases line up with TRBD2. The CDR3 consists of 12 residues. Trimming removed 9 bases from V and 1 base from J; junction bases left unmatched: 0. Germline V gene data show CDR1 as SNHLY and CDR2 as FYNNEI. CDR3 DNA: TGTGCCAGTAGCGGGGGCACAGATACGCAGTATCTT. Protein: CASSGGTDTQYL.

The chain uses TRBV5-1 and TRBJ2-1, with D unclear. This CDR3 spans 16 amino acids. Between the trimmed V and J ends, which lost 0 bases and 6 bases, there was a span of 16 bases. CDR1 is SGHRS and CDR2 is YFSETQ in the germline V gene. The CDR3 loop reads CASSLDVIEVGNEQFF. As DNA, the CDR3 is TGCGCCAGCAGCTTGGATGTTATTGAGGTGGGCAATGAGCAGTTCTTC.

This clone occurred once. This chain links TRBV2 with TRBJ1-2; D uncertain. The CDR3 is made up of 15 amino acids. Germline-derived CDR1 and CDR2 are SNHLY and FYNNEI. Trimming cost V 2 bases and J 1 base, with 11 bases left between them. The CDR3 nucleotides are TGTGCCAGCAGTGAAACAGAGGGTAGTAACTATGGCTACACCTTC. Translation: CASSETEGSNYGYTF.

In regard to this clone: Given a far larger clone just one base away, this is likely a sequencing read error. This chain joins TRBV4-2 and TRBJ2-7, with TRBD1 as a possible D gene (6 bases). V was pared by 7 bases and J by 3 bases, with 19 bases between. The germline V gene has CDR1 LGHNA and CDR2 YNFKEQ. CDR3 size: 15 residues. In nucleotides, the CDR3 is TGTGCCAGCATCCAGAGCTGGGACATACTCTACGAGCAGTACTTC. Translating it yields CASIQSWDILYEQYF.

In its sample, this clone was seen once. CDR3 amino acids: CASSREVGGQETQYF. In DNA form, the CDR3 reads TGCGCCAGCAGCCGGGAGGTGGGAGGCCAAGAGACCCAGTACTTC. The chain links TRBV5-1 to TRBJ2-5; 7 bases line up with TRBD2. Per germline, CDR1 SGHRS and CDR2 YFSETQ. The J segment lost 1 base and the V segment lost 4 bases, leaving 7 bases of the junction unmatched. This CDR3 has 15 amino acids.

This chain links TRBV7-6 with TRBJ1-1; 7 nucleotides align to TRBD1. V shed 4 bases and J 10 bases; nucleotides not matched to a gene: 12. This CDR3 region has 14 residues. CDR1 SGHVS and CDR2 FNYEAQ come from the germline V gene. The CDR3 sequence: CASSSYRDRIGAFF. Here the CDR3 DNA reads TGTGCCAGCAGCTCGTACCGGGACAGAATAGGAGCTTTCTTT.

J is TRBJ1-2 and V is TRBV6-5; 8 positions match TRBD1. CDR3 length: 14 amino acids. V lost 7 bases and J lost 2; bases outside the gene matches: 6. Germline CDR1 MNHEY, CDR2 SVGAGI. CDR3 coding DNA: TGTGCCAGCACCTGGACAGGGACGAACTATGGCTACACCTTC. Its protein product is CASTWTGTNYGYTF.